The present T cell receptor (beta chain) was sequenced within a study of T cell changes during pregnancy in multiple sclerosis (dated by TCRdb to the late 2010s). Regarding the study in general: The study looked at changes in the T cell repertoire across pregnancy in women with multiple sclerosis.

Note on this clone: It lacks a known antigen. One base away there is no much larger clone; base qualities are not given.

The CDR3 numbers 18 residues from cysteine through phenylalanine. This entry keeps only the CDR3 DNA: 54 bases, framed from base 1. The germline V gene encodes CDR1 MGHRA and CDR2 YSYEKL. V is reduced by 3 bases and J by 3 bases, leaving a spacing of 24 bases between them. The protocol used for the library was the immunoSEQ multiplex PCR assay. What TCRdb holds here is the immuneACCESS table cut down to in-frame rearrangements. Part of the clones is not present; checked against another copy, under half of the missing clones reflect an unresolved V gene, and the others are unexplained. This sample gives tens of thousands of clones in total; approximately 90% of them show up just once. Around 0.47% of the sample is taken by the ten largest.

This clonotype was obtained from a female donor in good health, enrolled as a control in a pregnancy study. The chain is assembled from TRBV4-1 and TRBJ2-7; tentative D gene TRBD2, with 6 bases matching. The sequenced sample was CD4+ T cells from peripheral blood mononuclear cells, obtained in the first trimester of pregnancy. For the CDR3, the sequence is CASSHLLGSGTANYEQYF. In nucleotides, the sequence is TGCGCCAGCAGCCATCTATTGGGATCCGGGACTGCTAACTACGAGCAGTACTTC.